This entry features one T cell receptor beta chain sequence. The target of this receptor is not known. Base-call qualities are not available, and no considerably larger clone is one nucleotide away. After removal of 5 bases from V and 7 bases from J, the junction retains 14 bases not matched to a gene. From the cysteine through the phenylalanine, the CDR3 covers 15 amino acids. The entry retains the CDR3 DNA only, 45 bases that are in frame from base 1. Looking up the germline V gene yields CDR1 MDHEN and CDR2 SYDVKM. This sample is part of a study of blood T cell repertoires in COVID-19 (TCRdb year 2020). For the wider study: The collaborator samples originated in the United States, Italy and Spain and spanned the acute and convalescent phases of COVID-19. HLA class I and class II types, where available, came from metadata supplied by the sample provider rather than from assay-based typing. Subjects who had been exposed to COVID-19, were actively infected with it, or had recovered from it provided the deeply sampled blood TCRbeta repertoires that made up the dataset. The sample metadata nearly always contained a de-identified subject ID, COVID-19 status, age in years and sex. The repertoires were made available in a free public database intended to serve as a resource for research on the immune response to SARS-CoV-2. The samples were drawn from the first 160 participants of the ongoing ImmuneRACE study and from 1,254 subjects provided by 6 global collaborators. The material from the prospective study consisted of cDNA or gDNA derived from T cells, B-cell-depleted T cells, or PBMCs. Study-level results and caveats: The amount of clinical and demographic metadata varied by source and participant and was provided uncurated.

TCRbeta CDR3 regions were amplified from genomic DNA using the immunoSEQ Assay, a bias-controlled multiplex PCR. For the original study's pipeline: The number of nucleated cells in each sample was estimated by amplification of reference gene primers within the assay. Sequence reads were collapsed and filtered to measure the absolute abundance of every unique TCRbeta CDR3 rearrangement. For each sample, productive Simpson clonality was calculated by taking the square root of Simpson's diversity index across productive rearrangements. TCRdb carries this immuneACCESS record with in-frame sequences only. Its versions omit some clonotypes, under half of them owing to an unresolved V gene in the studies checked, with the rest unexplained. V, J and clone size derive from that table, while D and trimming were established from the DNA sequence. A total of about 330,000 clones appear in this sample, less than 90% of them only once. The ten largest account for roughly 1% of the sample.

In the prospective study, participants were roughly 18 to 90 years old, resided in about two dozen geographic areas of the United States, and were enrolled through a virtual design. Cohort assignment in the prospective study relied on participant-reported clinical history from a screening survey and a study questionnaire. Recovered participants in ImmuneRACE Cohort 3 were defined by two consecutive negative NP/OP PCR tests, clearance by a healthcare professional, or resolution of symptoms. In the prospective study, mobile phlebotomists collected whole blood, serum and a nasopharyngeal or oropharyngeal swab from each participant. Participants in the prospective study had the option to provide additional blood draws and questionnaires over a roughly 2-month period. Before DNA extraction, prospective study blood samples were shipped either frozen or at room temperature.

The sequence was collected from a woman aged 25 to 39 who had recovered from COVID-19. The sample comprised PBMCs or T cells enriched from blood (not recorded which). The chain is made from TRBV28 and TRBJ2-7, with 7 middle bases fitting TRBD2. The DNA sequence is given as TGTGCCAGCAGTCCCCCCGGGGGGATCCCGCGGGAGCAGTACTTC. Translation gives CASSPPGGIPREQYF.